Shown below are 24 T cell receptor beta chains from a single sample sequenced in a study of cytomegalovirus exposure and HLA in healthy donors. A multiplex PCR was run with 60 Vbeta primers and 13 Jbeta primers. Clones were read by immunoSEQ multiplex PCR, and TCRdb kept only the in-frame ones, dropping some. Of 160,000 or so clones detected, roughly two thirds appear once; the ten largest clones hold over 2.5%. The material sequenced was PBMCs. Receptors originate from a woman aged 30 to 39 in good health and CMV-seronegative.

As for this clone: Other DNA sequences within the sample encode an identical CDR3. The chain recombines TRBV7-2 with TRBJ2-3; D gene unclear. The CDR3 runs 13 residues. Trimming cost V 0 bases and J 3 bases, with 4 bases left between them. Germline loops: CDR1 SGHTA, CDR2 FQGNSA. Here the CDR3 reads CASSLARTDTQYF. CDR3 coding DNA: TGTGCCAGCAGCTTAGCGAGAACAGATACGCAGTATTTT.

This clone was found a few times. Likely a read error: the CDR3 ends without its conserved phenylalanine or tryptophan. The limits of the CDR3 on the DNA are not certain, so only TCRdb's listed CDR3 is given. The chain employs TRBV5-4 and TRBJ2-3; the DNA was not compared with TRBD1, the D call given in the table. The germline CDR1 and CDR2 sequences are SGHNT and YYREEE (reference sequence). The CDR3 has 9 residues if both end residues are counted. CDR3 protein: CASSHLDTE.

This clone turned up a few times. The gene calls are TRBV27 and TRBJ2-7; 11 bases are shared with TRBD2. After removal of 3 bases from V and 3 bases from J, the junction contained 4 bases not matched to a gene. Germline V CDR1 and CDR2: MNHEY, SMNVEV (reference sequence). The CDR3 totals 15 residues. The CDR3 DNA follows: TGTGCCAGCAGTTTCGGGACTAGCGGAGGCTACGAGCAGTACTTC. Encoded protein: CASSFGTSGGYEQYF.

V is TRBV28 and J is TRBJ1-2; weak D call: TRBD1 (5 bases). Per germline, CDR1 MDHEN and CDR2 SYDVKM. The CDR3 loop spans 17 amino acids. Trimming cost V 4 bases and J 3 bases, with 21 bases left between them. This chain's CDR3 is CASSSPGQGDRYYGYTF. DNA of the CDR3: TGTGCCAGCAGTTCCCCGGGCCAAGGGGATCGCTACTATGGCTACACCTTC.

This chain uses TRBV5-6 with TRBJ2-7, with TRBD1 matching 8 bases. J lost 3 bases, V lost 4 bases, and 3 bases had no gene match. CDR1 is SGHDT, CDR2 YYEEEE, per germline. The CDR3 loop spans 13 amino acids. In DNA form, the CDR3 reads TGTGCCAGCAGCCCCGACAGGGGCTACGAGCAGTACTTC. It encodes CASSPDRGYEQYF.

The V and J genes are TRBV27 and TRBJ2-3; a possible D gene is TRBD2 (5 bases). Germline lookup yields CDR1 MNHEY and CDR2 SMNVEV (reference sequence). The CDR3 is 15 amino acids. With 6 bases removed from V and 2 bases from J, the gap between germline ends came to 15 bases. CDR3 sequence: CASSLVGVNTDTQYF. Written as DNA, the CDR3 is TGTGCCAGCAGCCTCGTGGGAGTGAACACAGATACGCAGTATTTT.

The V gene is TRBV27, the J gene TRBJ2-7, with TRBD1 matching 9 bases. The trim removed 5 bases at V and 2 bases at J, leaving 10 bases unmatched. The CDR3 sequence is 16 residues long. CDR1 and CDR2 (germline): MNHEY, SMNVEV (reference sequence). The CDR3 DNA follows: TGTGCCAGCAGTCCCTCGTTGGGACAGGGAACCTACGAGCAGTACTTC. It specifies CASSPSLGQGTYEQYF.

V usage is TRBV6-5 and J usage is TRBJ2-5; 8 bases match TRBD2. Trimming at V came to 5 bases and at J to 5 bases, leaving 10 bases not matched to a gene. Germline V lookup: CDR1 MNHEY, CDR2 SVGAGI. The CDR3 totals 15 residues. CDR3 region: CASSPLAGGRETQYF. CDR3 nucleotide sequence: TGTGCCAGCAGTCCCCTGGCGGGAGGACGTGAGACCCAGTACTTC.

The gene calls are TRBV4-1 and TRBJ2-1, with 10 nucleotides matching TRBD2. This CDR3 contains 15 residues. Germline V gene data show CDR1 as MGHRA and CDR2 as YSYEKL. Trimming at V came to 5 bases and at J to 6 bases, leaving 7 bases not matched to a gene. The CDR3 region is CASSGLAGVGNEQFF. The CDR3 DNA is TGCGCCAGCAGCGGCCTAGCGGGAGTCGGCAATGAGCAGTTCTTC.

V and J are TRBV27 and TRBJ2-1; 9 bases line up with TRBD1. The germline V gene encodes CDR1 MNHEY and CDR2 SMNVEV (reference sequence). The trim removed 5 bases at V and 6 bases at J, leaving 11 bases unmatched. The CDR3 runs 16 residues. The CDR3 is CASSLSGTGRINEQFF. In DNA form, the CDR3 reads TGTGCCAGCAGTCTTTCCGGGACAGGGAGGATCAATGAGCAGTTCTTC.

This clone was counted only a few times. V gene TRBV6-5 combines with J gene TRBJ1-1; no firm D call. This CDR3 is built from 11 residues. Trimming removed 8 bases at V and 8 bases at J, with 12 bases between. The V gene's germline CDR1 is MNHEY and CDR2 SVGAGI. This chain's CDR3 is CASGTGIEAFF. As DNA, the CDR3 is TGTGCCAGCGGCACCGGGATCGAAGCTTTCTTT.

This rearrangement joins TRBV10-3 to TRBJ2-7; TRBD2 aligns across 8 bases. Germline V gene lookup returns CDR1 ENHRY and CDR2 SYGVKD. This CDR3 is 13 amino acids long. The junction had 7 bases not matched to a gene; V was cut back by 8 bases and J by 4 bases. DNA of the CDR3: TGTGCCATCTCAGAGCGGGAGCAGTACGAGCAGTACTTC. Its protein product is CAISEREQYEQYF.

To note about this clone: This sample also contains other DNA sequences that code for the same CDR3. V usage is TRBV7-2 and J usage is TRBJ2-5, with D maybe TRBD1 (5 bases). The CDR3 runs to 14 residues. V lost 6 bases to trimming and J lost 2 bases, with 13 bases between them. Per the germline V gene, CDR1 is SGHTA and CDR2 is FQGNSA. CDR3 sequence (DNA): TGTGCCAGCAGTCCCGGACAAAGACAAGAGACCCAGTACTTC. This translates into CASSPGQRQETQYF. Full variable domain (remainder filled in from reference TRBV7-2 and TRBJ2-5): GAGVSQSPSNKVTEKGKDVELRCDPISGHTALYWYRQSLGQGLEFLIYFQGNSAPDKSGLPSDRFSAERTGGSVSTLTIQRTQQEDSAVYLCASSPGQRQETQYFGPGTRLLVL.

V and J are TRBV7-9 and TRBJ2-7; D remains unclear. The CDR3 spans 12 residues. The germline V gene has CDR1 SEHNR and CDR2 FQNEAQ (reference sequence). V was clipped by 4 bases and J by 6 bases, with 10 bases between them. CDR3 region: CASSSVEAEQYF. The DNA of the CDR3 is TGTGCCAGCAGCTCTGTCGAGGCCGAGCAGTACTTC.

This clone was recorded a few times. The CDR3, as DNA: TGTGCCAGCAGCCCCACCCGTGACAGTACTGAAGCTTTCTTT. Residues: CASSPTRDSTEAFF. This sequence joins TRBV9 and TRBJ1-1; tentative D call: TRBD1 (5 bases). The germline CDR1 and CDR2 sequences are SGDLS and YYNGEE. The V and J ends lost 4 bases and 5 bases respectively, with 15 bases between them. This CDR3 spans 14 amino acids.

This chain uses TRBV20-1 with TRBJ2-1, with D perhaps TRBD1 (6 bases). From germline, CDR1 is DFQATT and CDR2 SNEGSKA (reference sequence). V was shortened by 3 bases and J by 10 bases, with 10 bases between the two germline ends. This CDR3 is built from 11 residues. CDR3 protein: CSASTGWEQFF. CDR3 in DNA: TGCAGTGCTAGCACAGGGTGGGAGCAGTTCTTC.

This clone has a handful of counts. The chain is built from TRBV9 and TRBJ2-7; TRBD1 matches 8 bases. Trimming at V came to 0 bases and at J to 5 bases, leaving 4 bases not matched to a gene. Germline V gene sequence: CDR1 SGDLS, CDR2 YYNGEE. The CDR3 sequence is 14 residues long. The CDR3, as DNA: TGTGCCAGCAGCGTAGCTGCAGGGGGCCACGAGCAGTACTTC. Amino acid sequence: CASSVAAGGHEQYF.

The chain links TRBV4-3 to TRBJ1-5; D uncertain. CDR1 LGHNA and CDR2 YSLEER come from the germline V gene. Between the trimmed V and J ends, which lost 3 bases and 6 bases, there was a span of 15 bases. The CDR3 runs 15 residues. DNA for the CDR3: TGCGCCAGCAGCCAGGGATGGGAGTTCGGTCAGCCCCAGCATTTT. This codes for CASSQGWEFGQPQHF.

V gene TRBV5-1 combines with J gene TRBJ2-1; a possible D gene is TRBD2 (5 bases). The CDR3 loop spans 15 amino acids. CDR1 is SGHRS, CDR2 YFSETQ, per germline. Trimming removed 10 bases from V and 7 bases from J, with 24 bases in between. CDR3 coding DNA: TGCGCCCCCGCTAGGCGACGCCCATCGGGAAATGAGCAGTTCTTC. It specifies CAPARRRPSGNEQFF.

This chain links TRBV19 with TRBJ2-7; 10 bases match TRBD1. Trimming at V came to 3 bases and at J to 7 bases, leaving 6 bases not matched to a gene. This CDR3 contains 14 residues. From germline, CDR1 is LNHDA and CDR2 SQIVND (reference sequence). CDR3 bases: TGTGCCAGTAGTATTCGGACAGGGGGTCGAGAGCAGTACTTC. It yields the protein CASSIRTGGREQYF.

J is TRBJ2-7 and V is TRBV19; tentatively, D is TRBD1 (6 bases). The CDR3 runs to 13 residues. Germline CDR1 reads LNHDA; CDR2 reads SQIVND (reference sequence). V was clipped by 6 bases and J by 3 bases, with 12 bases between them. The CDR3 is CASSDRSFYEQYF. The CDR3 region has the DNA TGTGCCAGTAGCGACAGGTCTTTCTACGAGCAGTACTTC. Filled out from reference TRBV19 and TRBJ2-7, the complete variable domain reads DGGITQSPKYLFRKEGQNVTLSCEQNLNHDAMYWYRQDPGQGLRLIYYSQIVNDFQKGDIAEGYSVSREKKESFPLTVTSAQKNPTAFYLCASSDRSFYEQYFGPGTRLTVT.

The genes are TRBV21-1 and TRBJ1-3; the D call TRBD1 from the table was never checked on the DNA. TRBV21-1 counts as a pseudogene. CDR3 length: 13 amino acids. The CDR3 protein is CATHLGPTNTIYF. In DNA form, the CDR3 reads TGTGCCACCCACCTGGGCCCAACCAACACCATATATTTT.

This chain uses TRBV28 with TRBJ2-5; 8 nucleotides align to TRBD2. V shed 5 bases and J 5 bases; nucleotides not matched to a gene: 7. CDR3 length equals 14 residues. Germline CDR1 reads MDHEN; CDR2 reads SYDVKM. The CDR3 DNA sequence: TGTGCCAGCAGTATTTCCGGACTAGCCGAGACCCAGTACTTC. Translating it yields CASSISGLAETQYF.

This clone has a single count. The chain couples TRBV5-1 to TRBJ2-1; TRBD1 aligns across 10 bases. The junction had 4 bases not matched to a gene; V was cut back by 2 bases and J by 5 bases. CDR1 is SGHRS and CDR2 is YFSETQ in the germline V gene. This CDR3 is built from 15 residues. The CDR3 spells CASSLGQGGHNEQFF. The CDR3 bases are TGCGCCAGCAGCTTAGGACAGGGGGGACACAATGAGCAGTTCTTC.